Listed below are T cell receptor beta chains from one sample, sequenced in a study of T cell repertoires in cytomegalovirus infection. MiXCR, applied by TCRdb to the reads, yields one record per CDR3 protein. The sample holds about 78,000 distinct CDR3 sequences, roughly 40% seen once. No antigens are known for them. The source material was CD8+ T cells from cultured PBMCs, sampled from culture after CMV antigen stimulation. These receptors were obtained from a human donor in good health (CMV status not recorded). Some clones in this sample may be carry-over from other donors' samples. CDR3s include the opening cysteine and the closing phenylalanine or tryptophan. A D gene is named only where the DNA matches it firmly. The size entry is marked missing in some rows and otherwise reads once, few, many or a size class.

j_call v_call d_call clone_size cdr3_aa cdr3_nt
TRBJ2-1 TRBV29-1 NA NA CSVEGMTEGFGIYNEQFF TGCAGCGTTGAAGGAATGACGGAGGGTTTTGGGATTTACAATGAGCAGTTCTTC
TRBJ1-5 TRBV19 TRBD1 NA CASTWTGYQPQHF TGTGCCAGTACCTGGACAGGCTATCAGCCCCAGCATTTT
TRBJ2-1 TRBV7-2 TRBD2 many CASSFGTSGYNEQFF TGTGCCAGCAGCTTTGGGACTAGCGGTTACAATGAGCAGTTCTTC
TRBJ2-7 TRBV2 NA few CASRKEGPVSYEQYF TGTGCCAGCAGGAAGGAGGGGCCTGTATCCTACGAGCAGTACTTC
TRBJ1-5 TRBV28 NA NA CASSLGEIGNQPQHF TGTGCCAGCAGTTTGGGTGAGATCGGCAATCAGCCCCAGCATTTT
TRBJ2-5 TRBV15 NA NA CATSRDFAGRETQYF TGTGCCACCAGCAGAGATTTCGCGGGGCGAGAGACCCAGTACTTC
TRBJ1-1 TRBV6-2/TRBV6-3 TRBD1 NA CASSTTGGRTEAFF TGTGCCAGCAGTACGACAGGGGGCCGCACTGAAGCTTTCTTT
TRBJ1-1 TRBV7-6 NA NA CASSLRGWGTEAFF TGTGCCAGCAGCTTAAGGGGATGGGGAACTGAAGCTTTCTTT
TRBJ2-6 TRBV27 NA few CASSPAGGANVLTF TGTGCCAGCAGTCCCGCTGGGGGGGCCAACGTCCTGACTTTC
TRBJ1-1 TRBV7-2 NA NA CASSFVTENTEAFF TGTGCCAGCAGCTTCGTGACAGAGAACACTGAAGCTTTCTTT
TRBJ2-1 TRBV20-1 TRBD2 NA CSAGGLAYNEQFF TGCAGTGCGGGCGGACTAGCCTACAATGAGCAGTTCTTC
TRBJ2-1 TRBV7-8 NA few CASSSLFGDNEQFF TGTGCCAGCAGCTCTTTGTTTGGGGACAATGAGCAGTTCTTC
TRBJ2-3 TRBV7-6 NA NA CASSSNRRGSTDTQYF TGTGCCAGCAGCTCCAACCGGAGGGGGAGCACAGATACGCAGTATTTT
TRBJ2-1 TRBV5-1 NA NA CASSYLGDSLYNEQFF TGCGCCAGCAGCTACTTGGGTGACAGTCTCTACAATGAGCAGTTCTTC
TRBJ2-1 TRBV29-1 NA NA CSVEAGELSSYNEQFF TGCAGCGTTGAAGCCGGGGAATTATCGTCCTACAATGAGCAGTTCTTC
TRBJ1-1 TRBV4-3 NA NA CASSQDRLGVQNTEAFF TGCGCCAGCAGCCAAGATCGGCTGGGGGTCCAGAACACTGAAGCTTTCTTT
TRBJ2-3 TRBV9 NA NA CASSPTTLRTGTDTQYF TGTGCCAGCAGCCCGACCACCTTAAGGACAGGCACAGATACGCAGTATTTT
TRBJ1-1 TRBV10-2 NA NA CASEEGMNTEAFF TGCGCCAGCGAAGAGGGAATGAACACTGAAGCTTTCTTT
TRBJ2-1 TRBV3-1 TRBD1 many CASSQELGQEVVYNEQFF TGTGCCAGCAGCCAAGAGTTGGGACAGGAGGTTGTATACAATGAGCAGTTCTTC
TRBJ2-1 TRBV5-4 TRBD2 NA CASSSNSRTSGGLKHEQFF TGTGCCAGCAGCTCCAACTCTAGAACTAGCGGGGGGCTTAAGCATGAGCAGTTCTTC
TRBJ2-5 TRBV7-2 TRBD1 many CASSPGTGIQETQYF TGTGCCAGCAGCCCCGGGACAGGGATACAAGAGACCCAGTACTTC
TRBJ2-5 TRBV9 TRBD1 few CASSVDGTGRTQYF TGTGCCAGCAGCGTAGATGGGACAGGGAGGACCCAGTACTTC
TRBJ2-7 TRBV27 NA NA CASSLNRNEQYF TGTGCCAGCAGTTTAAATAGGAACGAGCAGTACTTC
TRBJ2-2 TRBV7-4 TRBD2 NA CASSHTGTSAGELFF TGTGCCAGCAGCCATACCGGGACTAGCGCCGGGGAGCTGTTTTTT
TRBJ2-2 TRBV24-1 TRBD2 many CATSPGTRDTGELFF TGTGCCACGAGTCCCGGGACTAGAGACACCGGGGAGCTGTTTTTT
TRBJ2-3 TRBV14 NA NA CASSQYRGVSDTQYF TGTGCCAGCAGCCAATACCGGGGTGTCTCAGATACGCAGTATTTT
TRBJ2-1 TRBV7-6 TRBD2 NA CASSSHQSGVIFNEQFF TGTGCCAGCAGCTCTCATCAAAGCGGGGTAATTTTCAATGAGCAGTTCTTC
TRBJ1-3 TRBV12-3/TRBV12-4 NA NA CASSFWPGSGNTIYF TGTGCCAGCAGTTTTTGGCCGGGCTCTGGAAACACCATATATTTT
TRBJ2-7 TRBV29-1 NA NA CSPPGFPFSYEQYF TGCAGCCCCCCGGGGTTCCCTTTCTCCTACGAGCAGTACTTC
TRBJ1-1 TRBV7-2 NA many CASSLQGSTEAFF TGTGCCAGCAGCTTACAGGGAAGCACTGAAGCTTTCTTT
TRBJ2-1 TRBV20-1 TRBD2 NA CSAPSGGWDEQFF TGCAGTGCCCCCAGCGGGGGATGGGATGAGCAGTTCTTC
TRBJ1-1 TRBV15 NA NA CATSRVRESGWNTEAFF TGTGCCACCAGCAGAGTCCGGGAATCTGGGTGGAACACTGAAGCTTTCTTT
TRBJ1-6 TRBV4-1 TRBD1 NA CASSGGQGAYNSPLHF TGCGCCAGCAGCGGGGGACAGGGCGCCTATAATTCACCCCTCCACTTT
TRBJ1-6 TRBV7-6 NA NA CASGPYQGYNSPLHF TGTGCCAGCGGCCCCTATCAGGGGTATAATTCACCCCTCCACTTT
TRBJ2-7 TRBV20-1 NA NA CSASLSTGGSSYEQYF TGCAGTGCTAGTCTTTCTACGGGCGGGTCCTCCTACGAGCAGTACTTC
TRBJ1-2 TRBV7-2 TRBD1 NA CASSYQPLGTGCGYTF TGTGCCAGCAGCTACCAGCCCCTCGGGACAGGCTGTGGCTACACCTTC
TRBJ1-5 TRBV6-1 TRBD1 few CASVETGTGGNRNQPQHF TGTGCCAGCGTCGAAACAGGGACAGGGGGCAATCGCAATCAGCCCCAGCATTTT
TRBJ2-7 TRBV6-2/TRBV6-3 NA few CASTITAGHEQYF TGTGCCAGCACTATAACGGCGGGCCATGAGCAGTACTTC
TRBJ2-7 TRBV6-6 NA NA CASSYTGPIPYEQYF TGTGCCAGCAGTTACACCGGACCGATACCCTACGAGCAGTACTTC
TRBJ1-1 TRBV4-1 TRBD1 NA CASSLNMGQGSIF TGCGCCAGCAGCCTCAACATGGGACAGGGGTCAATCTTT
TRBJ2-1 TRBV7-8 TRBD1 few CASNPGTVDYNEQFF TGTGCCAGCAACCCCGGGACAGTTGACTACAATGAGCAGTTCTTC
TRBJ2-1 TRBV6-1 NA NA CASSDGTDSYNEQFF TGTGCCAGCAGTGATGGGACCGACTCCTACAATGAGCAGTTCTTC
TRBJ1-1 TRBV2 NA once CATKTDSFMNTEAFF TGTGCCACCAAAACCGACAGCTTCATGAACACTGAAGCTTTCTTT
TRBJ2-3 TRBV19 NA NA CASSILGGLSSTDTQYF TGTGCCAGTAGTATACTCGGGGGTTTATCTAGCACAGATACGCAGTATTTT
TRBJ2-5 TRBV7-2 TRBD2 many CASSLATKKRGAKETQYF TGTGCCAGCAGCTTAGCGACGAAGAAGCGGGGGGCCAAGGAGACCCAGTACTTC
TRBJ2-1 TRBV6-6 NA NA CASRGDKRENNEQFF TGTGCCAGCAGGGGAGATAAACGGGAGAACAATGAGCAGTTCTTC
TRBJ2-7 TRBV27 NA NA CASSLYGYEQYF TGTGCCAGCAGTTTGTACGGATACGAGCAGTACTTC
TRBJ2-4 TRBV7-9 NA NA CASSPTGYIQYF TGTGCCAGCAGCCCCACGGGCTACATTCAGTACTTC
TRBJ2-5 TRBV11-2 NA few CASSLDFRRETQYF TGTGCCAGCAGCTTAGATTTTCGGCGGGAGACCCAGTACTTC
TRBJ1-5 TRBV7-6 TRBD1 NA CASSLSDRPNQPQHF TGTGCCAGCAGCTTATCGGACAGGCCAAATCAGCCCCAGCATTTT
TRBJ2-2 TRBV11-2 TRBD2 few CASSLFPGTSGSPRAGELFF TGTGCCAGCAGCTTATTTCCCGGGACTAGCGGTTCCCCAAGGGCCGGGGAGCTGTTTTTT
TRBJ1-2 TRBV7-2 NA many CASSLADSYGYTF TGTGCCAGCAGCTTAGCGGACTCTTATGGCTACACCTTC
TRBJ1-1 TRBV4-1 TRBD1 NA CASSQDSPGTGNTEAFF TGCGCCAGCAGCCAAGACTCGCCAGGGACAGGGAACACTGAAGCTTTCTTT
TRBJ2-1 TRBV4-1 NA NA CASSQVWGMNEQFF TGCGCCAGCAGCCAAGTTTGGGGTATGAATGAGCAGTTCTTC
TRBJ1-6 TRBV3-1 NA many CASSQGFRANSPLHF TGTGCCAGCAGCCAAGGTTTTAGGGCTAATTCACCCCTCCACTTT